The 30 T cell receptor beta chains given below trace back to one sample, sequenced in a study of cytomegalovirus exposure and HLA in healthy donors. The PCR used 60 Vbeta and 13 Jbeta primers. The method was immunoSEQ multiplex PCR; TCRdb's version includes in-frame clones alone and lacks a portion of them. The sample contains around 160,000 clones, 70% to 80% of which appear only once. Input material: PBMCs. The source is a male donor in good health and CMV-seronegative.

To note about this clone: Germline and junction disagree at one end, which may indicate a read error. The chain employs TRBV7-9 and TRBJ2-7, with unresolved D. Germline V gene sequence: CDR1 SEHNR, CDR2 FQNEAQ (reference sequence). The CDR3 spans 11 residues. The DNA for the CDR3 is TGTTCCAGCAGTTACTCCTACGAGCAGTACTTC. Its protein product is CSSSYSYEQYF. The whole variable domain, filled in from reference TRBV7-9 and TRBJ2-7, reads DTGVSQNPRHKITKRGQNVTFRCDPISEHNRLYWYRQTLGQGPEFLTYFQNEAQLEKSRLLSDRFSAERPKGSFSTLEIQRTEQGDSAMYLCSSSYSYEQYFGPGTRLTVT.

This clone has only a few counts. This chain joins TRBV5-1 and TRBJ2-7; perhaps TRBD2 as D (6 bases). This CDR3 spans 13 amino acids. Trimming removed 2 bases from V and 3 bases from J, with 9 bases in between. Germline values: CDR1 SGHRS, CDR2 YFSETQ. CDR3 sequence: CASSFGEDYEQYF. The CDR3 bases are TGCGCCAGCAGCTTCGGGGAGGACTACGAGCAGTACTTC.

The chain has TRBV28 and TRBJ2-1; 10 nucleotides line up with TRBD2. Trimming at V came to 6 bases and at J to 4 bases, leaving 3 bases not matched to a gene. The CDR3 runs 14 residues. Per germline, CDR1 MDHEN and CDR2 SYDVKM. CDR3: CASRGSGGYNEQFF. In DNA form, the CDR3 reads TGTGCCAGCAGGGGTAGCGGGGGGTACAATGAGCAGTTCTTC.

The chain couples TRBV27 to TRBJ1-1, with D perhaps matching TRBD1 (6 bases). The length of the CDR3 is 14 residues. CDR1 and CDR2 (germline): MNHEY, SMNVEV (reference sequence). V was cut by 4 bases and J by 2 bases, with 11 bases left in between. The CDR3 region has the DNA TGTGCCAGCAGTTCCCTACAGGGTAACACTGAAGCTTTCTTT. It yields the protein CASSSLQGNTEAFF.

The chain has TRBV5-1 and TRBJ2-3; D is undetermined. There are 14 residues in the CDR3. Germline CDR1 is SGHRS and CDR2 is YFSETQ. V dropped 4 bases and J dropped 3 bases, with 12 bases sitting between them. The CDR3 bases are TGCGCCAGCAGCCCCATCATCGGGACAGATACGCAGTATTTT. It yields the protein CASSPIIGTDTQYF.

This chain uses TRBV29-1 with TRBJ1-2; 12 nucleotides align to TRBD1. The CDR3 runs 14 residues. Germline V gene sequence: CDR1 SQVTM, CDR2 ANQGSEA. With 3 bases clipped from V and 6 bases from J, the junction kept 5 bases outside the gene matches. The CDR3 coding sequence is TGCAGCGTTGAGGAGGGACAGGGGGCCAATGGCTACACCTTC. Its protein product is CSVEEGQGANGYTF. Using reference TRBV29-1 and TRBJ1-2 for the parts outside the CDR3, the full variable domain is SAVISQKPSRDICQRGTSLTIQCQVDSQVTMMFWYRQQPGQSLTLIATANQGSEATYESGFVIDKFPISRPNLTFSTLTVSNMSPEDSSIYLCSVEEGQGANGYTFGSGTRLTVV.

V and J are TRBV5-1 and TRBJ2-7; TRBD1 is a possible D gene (6 bases). CDR1 SGHRS and CDR2 YFSETQ come from the germline V gene. This CDR3 has 14 amino acids. The V end lost 4 bases, the J end lost 0 bases, and 11 bases lay between the germline ends. The CDR3 DNA reads TGCGCCAGCAGCCATACAGGGAGCTCCTACGAGCAGTACTTC. Amino acids: CASSHTGSSYEQYF.

This chain's CDR3 is CASSGSVTTYEQYF. The CDR3 region has the DNA TGTGCCAGCAGTGGTAGCGTTACAACCTACGAGCAGTACTTC. V is TRBV2 and J is TRBJ2-7, with D perhaps matching TRBD2 (5 bases). Germline loops: CDR1 SNHLY, CDR2 FYNNEI. V lost 4 bases, J lost 2 bases, and 12 bases lay in between. The CDR3 is 14 residues long.

The chain employs TRBV19 and TRBJ1-4, with 10 bases aligning to TRBD1. Germline loops: CDR1 LNHDA, CDR2 SQIVND (reference sequence). V lost 6 bases, J lost 8 bases, and 6 bases stayed unmatched. The CDR3 is made up of 14 amino acids. The CDR3 here is CASSRPGQGEKLFF. The CDR3, as DNA: TGTGCCAGTAGCAGACCGGGACAGGGGGAAAAACTGTTTTTT.

A few counts support this clone. The CDR3 bases are TGTGCCAGTAGTGGAAGTACTAGCGGGACCGAGCAGTACTTC. It specifies CASSGSTSGTEQYF. J is TRBJ2-7 and V is TRBV19; 10 nucleotides align to TRBD2. Germline V gene sequence: CDR1 LNHDA, CDR2 SQIVND (reference sequence). Trimming removed 5 bases from V and 6 bases from J; junction bases left unmatched: 7. The CDR3 spans 14 residues. The complete variable domain, with remaining parts taken from reference TRBV19 and TRBJ2-7, reads DGGITQSPKYLFRKEGQNVTLSCEQNLNHDAMYWYRQDPGQGLRLIYYSQIVNDFQKGDIAEGYSVSREKKESFPLTVTSAQKNPTAFYLCASSGSTSGTEQYFGPGTRLTVT.

The chain recombines TRBV5-5 with TRBJ1-3; D remains unclear. CDR3 size: 14 residues. V lost 2 bases, J lost 2 bases, and 8 bases lay in between. Germline V gives CDR1 SGHKS, CDR2 YYEKEE (reference sequence). CDR3 coding DNA: TGTGCCAGCAGCTTAACCGGGGCTGGAAACACCATATATTTT. This sequence encodes CASSLTGAGNTIYF.

This chain joins TRBV7-2 and TRBJ2-1; 7 bases match TRBD1. The V gene end was trimmed by 4 bases and the J gene end by 4 bases; junction bases not matched to a gene: 7. The CDR3 is 15 amino acids. The germline V gene has CDR1 SGHTA and CDR2 FQGNSA. The CDR3 reads CASSSRGDSYNEQFF. The CDR3 DNA reads as TGTGCCAGCAGCTCCCGAGGGGACAGTTACAATGAGCAGTTCTTC.

This sequence joins TRBV19 and TRBJ1-1; D is perhaps TRBD1 (5 bases). The V end was cut by 3 bases, the J end by 7 bases, with 9 bases between. Germline CDR1 is LNHDA and CDR2 is SQIVND (reference sequence). This CDR3 spans 12 amino acids. The DNA of the CDR3 is TGTGCCAGTAGTATGGGGGGGATTGAAGCTTTCTTT. It translates to CASSMGGIEAFF.

There are a few counts of this clone. The rearrangement uses TRBV18 and TRBJ1-6; TRBD1 is a possible D gene (5 bases). The CDR3 has 15 residues. V was trimmed by 1 base and J by 7 bases, leaving 11 bases between them. In germline, CDR1 is KGHSH, CDR2 LQKENI. The CDR3 sequence is CASSPHQGENSPLHF. CDR3 nucleotide sequence: TGTGCCAGCTCACCACATCAGGGTGAGAATTCACCCCTCCACTTT.

The chain is built from TRBV11-2 and TRBJ2-3; 8 nucleotides line up with TRBD2. The V segment lost 1 base and the J segment 2 bases; nucleotides outside the gene matches: 5. Per the germline V gene, CDR1 is SGHAT and CDR2 is FQNNGV. The CDR3 is made up of 16 amino acids. CDR3 DNA sequence: TGTGCCAGCAGCTTAGGTAGCGGGGCGATCACAGATACGCAGTATTTT. Its translation: CASSLGSGAITDTQYF.

The V and J genes are TRBV4-2 and TRBJ2-5; possibly TRBD1 for D (5 bases). With 1 base removed from V and 4 bases from J, the gap between germline ends came to 16 bases. Germline CDR1 is LGHNA and CDR2 is YNFKEQ. The CDR3 sequence is 16 residues long. CDR3: CASSQAAAGRTETQYF. The DNA of the CDR3 is TGTGCCAGCAGCCAAGCGGCGGCAGGGCGAACAGAGACCCAGTACTTC.

This clone was seen a single time. V gene TRBV7-2 combines with J gene TRBJ2-7; 8 nucleotides match TRBD2. Germline V CDR1 and CDR2: SGHTA, FQGNSA. The junction had 2 bases not matched to a gene; V was cut back by 4 bases and J by 6 bases. The CDR3 length is 12 residues. The CDR3 loop reads CASSSGLVEQYF. Written as DNA, the CDR3 is TGTGCCAGCAGCTCGGGACTAGTCGAGCAGTACTTC.

With regard to this clone: An end of the junction does not agree with germline; a read error may underlie this. The chain has TRBV19 and TRBJ1-2; D is unresolved. Germline CDR1 LNHDA, CDR2 SQIVND (reference sequence). The CDR3 spans 14 residues. The CDR3 nucleotides read TGTGCCAGTAGTATAGGGGCGTTACCCGATGGCCACACCTTC. Translation: CASSIGALPDGHTF.

The chain is built from TRBV4-1 and TRBJ2-7, with 7 positions matching TRBD2. Trimming at V came to 1 base and at J to 1 base, leaving 7 bases not matched to a gene. CDR1 is MGHRA, CDR2 YSYEKL, per germline. The CDR3 runs 16 residues. The CDR3 DNA sequence: TGCGCCAGCAGCCAAGGGCTAGCGGTCCCTTCCTACGAGCAGTACTTC. Translation: CASSQGLAVPSYEQYF.

The V and J genes are TRBV5-6 and TRBJ1-5; D uncertain. Trimming took off 0 bases at V and 5 bases at J, with 12 bases between the two ends. The germline V gene encodes CDR1 SGHDT and CDR2 YYEEEE. This CDR3 is built from 15 residues. This chain's CDR3 is CASSLGPTKDQPQHF. CDR3 nucleotide sequence: TGTGCCAGCAGCTTGGGACCTACTAAGGATCAGCCCCAGCATTTT.

The rearrangement joins TRBV7-9 to TRBJ2-5, with TRBD2 as a possible D gene (5 bases). The J call may be faulty, since TRBJ2-7 better matches the DNA end. Germline values: CDR1 SEHNR, CDR2 FQNEAQ (reference sequence). The CDR3 consists of 14 residues. CDR3 nucleotides: TGTGCCAGCAGCCCAGACGGCCTAGCTGCCGAGCAGTACTTC. Protein product: CASSPDGLAAEQYF.

The sample holds one count of this clone. The chain links TRBV30 to TRBJ1-5; D is unresolved. Trimming removed 3 bases from V and 0 bases from J, with 9 bases in between. The CDR3 runs 14 residues. Germline V gene sequence: CDR1 GTSNPN, CDR2 SVGIG (reference sequence). In DNA form, the CDR3 reads TGTGCCTGGAGCCCGCAGGTTAGCAATCAGCCCCAGCATTTT. Its translation: CAWSPQVSNQPQHF.

This chain uses TRBV4-2 with TRBJ2-3; TRBD2 aligns across 10 bases. This CDR3 contains 18 residues. Per the germline V gene, CDR1 is LGHNA and CDR2 is YNFKEQ. After removal of 0 bases from V and 6 bases from J, the junction contained 12 bases not matched to a gene. The CDR3 nucleotides are TGTGCCAGCAGCCAAGAAGCGTATAGCGGGGGGTGGGGGGATACGCAGTATTTT. Residues: CASSQEAYSGGWGDTQYF.

This chain links TRBV2 with TRBJ2-5; D is perhaps TRBD1 (7 bases). Germline assignment: CDR1 SNHLY and CDR2 FYNNEI. The CDR3 consists of 14 residues. V was clipped by 7 bases and J by 2 bases, with 14 bases between them. CDR3: CASKEGQLQETQYF. CDR3 coding DNA: TGTGCCAGCAAGGAGGGACAGCTTCAAGAGACCCAGTACTTC.

This chain joins TRBV5-1 and TRBJ1-5; 8 bases fit TRBD1. The germline CDR1 and CDR2 sequences are SGHRS and YFSETQ. The CDR3 is 15 residues long. The V and J ends lost 4 bases and 3 bases, in that order; junction bases with no gene match: 6. CDR3 region: CASSPAGQVNQPQHF. For the CDR3, the DNA is TGCGCCAGCAGCCCCGCGGGACAGGTCAATCAGCCCCAGCATTTT.

V gene TRBV19 combines with J gene TRBJ2-2, with D perhaps matching TRBD2 (5 bases). Germline CDR1 LNHDA, CDR2 SQIVND (reference sequence). The ends were cut back, 8 bases at V and 1 base at J, with 11 bases in the middle. The CDR3 is 14 residues long. The CDR3 bases are TGTGCCAGTCGATTGGACTGGAACACCGGGGAGCTGTTTTTT. Amino acid sequence: CASRLDWNTGELFF.

The chain links TRBV30 to TRBJ2-7; 8 bases fit TRBD1. With 3 bases clipped from V and 10 bases from J, the junction kept 8 bases outside the gene matches. From germline, CDR1 is GTSNPN and CDR2 SVGIG (reference sequence). CDR3 length: 12 amino acids. CDR3 in DNA: TGTGCCTGGAGCTTCGCGGACAGGGCCCAGTACTTC. Residues: CAWSFADRAQYF.

Only a few counts were recorded for this clone. This sample includes further DNA sequences coding for the same CDR3. The J gene is TRBJ1-5, the V gene TRBV19, with no clear D. The CDR3 consists of 12 residues. Trimming left V 3 bases short and J 7 bases short, with 7 bases between. Germline CDR1 and CDR2: LNHDA and SQIVND (reference sequence). In nucleotides, the CDR3 is TGTGCCAGTAGTATCCTGAGGCAGCCCCAGCATTTT. As protein: CASSILRQPQHF.

This chain connects TRBV15 to TRBJ1-5; D perhaps matches TRBD1 (5 bases). V shed 5 bases and J shed 9 bases, with 17 bases lying between them. Germline CDR1 is LNHNV and CDR2 is YYDKDF (reference sequence). This CDR3 is 14 amino acids long. This chain's CDR3 is CATSGEGSARPQHF. DNA for the CDR3: TGTGCCACCAGCGGGGAGGGGTCCGCTCGGCCCCAGCATTTT.

The V gene is TRBV4-1, the J gene TRBJ2-3, with 9 bases that match TRBD1. J lost 0 bases, V lost 1 base, and 2 bases had no gene match. The V gene's germline CDR1 is MGHRA and CDR2 YSYEKL. CDR3 size: 16 residues. In DNA form, the CDR3 reads TGCGCCAGCAGCCAAGCACAGGGGGCTAGCACAGATACGCAGTATTTT. Protein: CASSQAQGASTDTQYF.